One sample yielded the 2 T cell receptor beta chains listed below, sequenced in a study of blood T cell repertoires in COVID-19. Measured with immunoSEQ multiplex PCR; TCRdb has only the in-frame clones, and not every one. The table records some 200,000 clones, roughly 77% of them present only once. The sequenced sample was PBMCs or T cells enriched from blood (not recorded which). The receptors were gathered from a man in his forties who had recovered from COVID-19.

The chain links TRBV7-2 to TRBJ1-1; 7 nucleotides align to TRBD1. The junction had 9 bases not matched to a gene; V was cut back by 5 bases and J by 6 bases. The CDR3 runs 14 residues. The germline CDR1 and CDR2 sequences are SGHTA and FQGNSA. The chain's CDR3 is CASSRDSQGAEAFF. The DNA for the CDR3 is TGTGCCAGCAGCCGGGACAGCCAGGGCGCTGAAGCTTTCTTT.

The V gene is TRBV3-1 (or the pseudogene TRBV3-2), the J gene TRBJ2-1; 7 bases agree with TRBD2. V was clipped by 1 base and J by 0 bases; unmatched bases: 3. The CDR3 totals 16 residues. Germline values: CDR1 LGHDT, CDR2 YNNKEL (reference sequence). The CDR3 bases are TGTGCCAGCAGCCAAGCAGGCGGGAGCTCCTACAATGAGCAGTTCTTC. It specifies CASSQAGGSSYNEQFF.